The clone carrying this T cell receptor (beta chain) was seen ten or more times. Its matching antigen is unknown. The data originate from a study of T-cell reconstitution after alpha-beta-depleted transplantation in children. Study-level results: One year after transplant, T-cell counts and diversity came mostly from newly produced T cells. Alpha-beta T cells present about two months after transplant were reported to originate from several hundred expanded graft clones.

Unique molecular identifiers tagged the TCRbeta library. MiXCR, run by TCRdb on the PCR reads, gives a single entry per CDR3 protein. The top ten clones hold roughly 4.7% of a sample with 190,000 or so distinct CDR3 sequences, roughly 6% of them seen once. The CDR3 spans 15 residues. J was trimmed by 7 bases and V by 9 bases; bases with no gene match: 12. Germline assignment: CDR1 LGHNA and CDR2 YSLEER. The TCR was taken from a girl less than two years old with combined immunodeficiency, due to receive a stem cell transplant. The chain joins TRBV4-3 to TRBJ2-1, with TRBD2 identical over 10 bases. The sequenced sample was PBMCs, obtained before TCRalphabeta/CD19-depleted stem cell transplant. For the CDR3, the DNA is TGCGCCAGTGGGGTGAGCGGGGGGGCCAGAAATGAGCAGTTCTTC. Translated, it gives CASGVSGGARNEQFF.